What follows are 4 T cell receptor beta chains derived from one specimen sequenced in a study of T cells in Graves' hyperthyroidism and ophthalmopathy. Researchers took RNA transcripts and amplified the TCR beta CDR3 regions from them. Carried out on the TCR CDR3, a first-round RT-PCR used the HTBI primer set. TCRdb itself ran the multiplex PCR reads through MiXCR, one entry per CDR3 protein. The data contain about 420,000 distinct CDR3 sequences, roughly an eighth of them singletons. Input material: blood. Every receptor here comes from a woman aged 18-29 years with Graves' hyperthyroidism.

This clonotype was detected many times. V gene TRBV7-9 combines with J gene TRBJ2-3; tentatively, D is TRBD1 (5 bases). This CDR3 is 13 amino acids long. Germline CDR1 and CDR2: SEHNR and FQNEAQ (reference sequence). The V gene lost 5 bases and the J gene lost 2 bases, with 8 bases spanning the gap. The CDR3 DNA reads TGTGCCAGCAGCCGGACACACACAGATACGCAGTATTTT. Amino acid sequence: CASSRTHTDTQYF.

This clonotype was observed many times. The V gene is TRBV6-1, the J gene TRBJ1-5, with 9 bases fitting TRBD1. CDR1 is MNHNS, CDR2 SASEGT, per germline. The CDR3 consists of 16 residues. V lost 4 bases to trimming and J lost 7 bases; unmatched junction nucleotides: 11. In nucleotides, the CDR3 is TGTGCCAGCAGTGCACCTCGGGACAGGGTAAGACAGCCCCAGCATTTT. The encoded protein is CASSAPRDRVRQPQHF.

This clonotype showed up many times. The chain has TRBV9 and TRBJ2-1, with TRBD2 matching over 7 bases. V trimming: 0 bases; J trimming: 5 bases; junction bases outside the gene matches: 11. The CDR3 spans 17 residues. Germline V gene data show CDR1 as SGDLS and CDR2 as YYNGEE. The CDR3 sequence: CASSVEISRTRNNEQFF. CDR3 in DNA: TGTGCCAGCAGCGTAGAAATTTCTCGGACTAGGAACAATGAGCAGTTCTTC.

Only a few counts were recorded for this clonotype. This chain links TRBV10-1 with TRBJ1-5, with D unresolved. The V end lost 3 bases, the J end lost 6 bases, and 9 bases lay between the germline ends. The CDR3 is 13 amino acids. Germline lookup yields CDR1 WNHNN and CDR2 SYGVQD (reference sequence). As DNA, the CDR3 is TGCGCCAGCAGTGAAAGGGAAACTCAGCCCCAGCATTTT. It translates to CASSERETQPQHF.